Each of the 11 T cell receptor beta chains below was sequenced from the same sample in a study of response to subunit inactivated influenza vaccine. A single record per CDR3 protein comes from TCRdb applying MiXCR to the RT-PCR reads. The sample records approximately 500,000 distinct CDR3 sequences, roughly 25% being singletons. These same records also appear under a second study, on T cells expressing NK-cell markers. From that paper: 5'RACE template switching with UMIs produced the TCR beta cDNA.

The sequencing here drew on CD4+ T cells sorted from PBMCs, taken roughly 12 days after vaccination. These receptors originate from a middle-aged man who received an inactivated influenza vaccine.

There are a few counts of this clonotype. This chain connects TRBV5-1 to TRBJ2-7, with a weak D call TRBD1 (5 bases). V was cut by 4 bases and J by 6 bases, with 17 bases left in between. Germline-derived CDR1 and CDR2 are SGHRS and YFSETQ. This CDR3 comprises 14 residues. The CDR3 region is CASSPHEQVSEQYF. In nucleotides, the CDR3 is TGCGCCAGCAGCCCACACGAACAGGTATCCGAGCAGTACTTC.

The V gene is TRBV20-1, the J gene TRBJ1-5; tentatively, D is TRBD1 (6 bases). V was cut by 6 bases and J by 3 bases, with 12 bases left in between. The V gene's germline CDR1 is DFQATT and CDR2 SNEGSKA (reference sequence). This CDR3 region has 13 residues. This CDR3 reads CSADQGNNQPQHF. The CDR3 DNA reads TGCAGTGCGGATCAGGGGAACAATCAGCCCCAGCATTTT.

In DNA form, the CDR3 reads TGCGCCAGCAGCGTGGAAGTGGGGGACACCGGGGAGCTGTTTTTT. Translating gives CASSVEVGDTGELFF. This chain links TRBV5-1 with TRBJ2-2, with D perhaps being TRBD1 or TRBD2 (5 bases each). The length of the CDR3 is 15 residues. V was cut by 4 bases and J by 3 bases, with 13 bases left in between. Germline loops: CDR1 SGHRS, CDR2 YFSETQ.

This clonotype was picked up a small number of times. V gene TRBV29-1 combines with J gene TRBJ2-7, with D tentatively TRBD2 (6 bases). This CDR3 is 13 amino acids long. Germline V lookup: CDR1 SQVTM, CDR2 ANQGSEA. Trimming shortened V by 6 bases and J by 4 bases, and 16 bases separated the two germline ends. The DNA for the CDR3 is TGCAGCGTGGCCTTGGTGGAGGGGTACGAGCAGTACTTC. Residues: CSVALVEGYEQYF.

The DNA of the CDR3 is TGCGCCAGCAGCTTGGCAGGGGATAGTGGCTACACCTTC. The encoded protein is CASSLAGDSGYTF. The rearrangement links TRBV5-1 to TRBJ1-2; a weak D match, TRBD1 (6 bases). CDR3 length equals 13 residues. Deletions cut 0 bases from V and 7 bases from J, with 10 bases between. CDR1 is SGHRS and CDR2 is YFSETQ in the germline V gene.

This clonotype was seen a handful of times. Here the CDR3 reads CASSLYTVPNTEAFF. In DNA form, the CDR3 reads TGTGCCAGCAGCCTTTACACCGTTCCGAACACTGAAGCTTTCTTT. The rearrangement joins TRBV7-8 to TRBJ1-1, with D uncertain. The CDR3 has 15 residues. Per the germline V gene, CDR1 is SGHVS and CDR2 is FQNEAQ. Trimming took off 5 bases at V and 1 base at J, with 14 bases between the two ends.

The chain couples TRBV6-5 to TRBJ1-2; 7 nucleotides align to TRBD1. Losses at the gene ends were 4 bases for V and 5 bases for J; bases not matched to a gene: 7. The CDR3 sequence is 14 residues long. Germline V gives CDR1 MNHEY, CDR2 SVGAGI. CDR3 loop: CASSSRQGGYGYTF. The DNA of the CDR3 is TGTGCCAGCAGTTCGAGACAGGGAGGGTATGGCTACACCTTC.

The rearrangement links TRBV7-3 to TRBJ2-7; TRBD1 might be the D (7 bases). The V gene lost 5 bases and the J gene lost 5 bases, with 19 bases spanning the gap. CDR1 SGHTA and CDR2 FQGTGA come from the germline V gene. The CDR3 loop spans 15 amino acids. CDR3 sequence: CASSQVAGQRDEQYF. DNA for the CDR3: TGTGCCAGCAGCCAAGTGGCGGGACAGAGGGACGAGCAGTACTTC. Full variable domain (remainder filled in from reference TRBV7-3 and TRBJ2-7): GAGVSQTPSNKVTEKGKYVELRCDPISGHTALYWYRQSLGQGPEFLIYFQGTGAADDSGLPNDRFFAVRPEGSVSTLKIQRTERGDSAVYLCASSQVAGQRDEQYFGPGTRLTVT.

This sequence joins TRBV18 and TRBJ2-6, with 9 bases identical to TRBD1. V lost 0 bases and J lost 2; bases outside the gene matches: 2. Germline V gene data show CDR1 as KGHSH and CDR2 as LQKENI. CDR3 length equals 17 residues. As DNA, the CDR3 is TGTGCCAGCTCACCACCCGGGACAGGGACTGGGGCCAACGTCCTGACTTTC. Translated: CASSPPGTGTGANVLTF. Supplemented by reference TRBV18 and TRBJ2-6, the full variable domain reads NAGVMQNPRHLVRRRGQEARLRCSPMKGHSHVYWYRQLPEEGLKFMVYLQKENIIDESGMPKERFSAEFPKEGPSILRIQQVVRGDSAAYFCASSPPGTGTGANVLTFGAGSRLTVL.

The chain recombines TRBV7-9 with TRBJ1-1; the D is unclear. Germline CDR1 reads SEHNR; CDR2 reads FQNEAQ (reference sequence). Trimming took off 6 bases at V and 6 bases at J, with 14 bases between the two ends. The CDR3 is 13 residues long. CDR3 sequence: CASRFNSGAEAFF. In nucleotides, the CDR3 is TGTGCCAGCAGATTTAACAGTGGAGCTGAAGCTTTCTTT.

The chain employs TRBV20-1 and TRBJ2-7; a weak D match, TRBD2 (5 bases). The V gene's germline CDR1 is DFQATT and CDR2 SNEGSKA (reference sequence). V gave up 0 bases and J gave up 1 base, with 10 bases separating them. This CDR3 has 14 amino acids. CDR3 sequence reads: CSARDPRGSYEQYF. In nucleotides, the CDR3 is TGCAGTGCTAGAGACCCACGGGGTTCCTACGAGCAGTACTTC.